The clone carrying this TCR beta chain was found a few times. The antigen is unknown. One end of the junction does not line up with germline, which may come from a read error. Unique molecular identifiers were used in preparing the TCRbeta library. TCRdb re-derived calls from the PCR reads in MiXCR, one entry per CDR3 protein. Here the sample spans about 600,000 distinct CDR3 sequences, 10% to 15% being singletons. The record originates from a study of T-cell reconstitution after alpha-beta-depleted transplantation in children. Overall study findings and caveats: Counts and diversity of T cells one year after transplant came mostly from newly produced T cells. Alpha-beta T cells about two months after transplant reportedly derived from several hundred expanded graft clones. In some patients, recipient T cells and intrathymic progenitors surviving conditioning explained high day-60 diversity.

Looked up from germline, CDR1 is SSHAT and CDR2 is FNYEAQ (reference sequence). The CDR3 is made up of 16 amino acids. The chain links TRBV7-7 to TRBJ2-2, with 9 bases fitting TRBD2. The specimen comprised PBMCs, mostly from graft donor cells, sampled 360 days after TCRalphabeta/CD19-depleted stem cell transplant. The receptor comes from a male patient younger than 18 who had a stem cell transplant for acute myeloid leukemia, so the T cells may come from the graft donor. DNA for the CDR3: TGTGCTAGCAGCTTAGCCCCCGGACTAGCGCCCGGGGAGCTGTTTTTT. Translated, it gives CASSLAPGLAPGELFF.